The 27 T cell receptor beta chains presented below share a single source sample, sequenced in a study of human T cells and chemical hapten exposure. TCRdb recomputed calls from the RACE reads with MiXCR, one row per CDR3 protein. The top ten hold about 1.6% of the sample, which has some 81,000 distinct CDR3 sequences, roughly 10% seen once. The time point denotes: patch test 2, 6 weeks after DPC sensitization. Treatment in this sample: therapeutic diphenylcyclopropenone sensitization with weekly scalp DPC. The sequencing used whole blood, collected in connection with sensitization to the hapten diphenylcyclopropenone (DPC). The receptors here all came from a man between 18 and 29 years old with alopecia areata. Some clones in this sample may be carry-over from other donors' samples.

This clonotype was counted a few times. The chain recombines TRBV6-2 or TRBV6-3 with TRBJ2-7; no clear D gene. Germline V CDR1 and CDR2: MNHEY, SVGEGT. The CDR3 is 13 residues long. Trimming cost V 0 bases and J 7 bases, with 10 bases left between them. The CDR3 DNA sequence: TGTGCCAGCAGTTACTCCCGGGTATGGGAGCAGTACGTC. This sequence encodes CASSYSRVWEQYV.

This clonotype was counted at least ten times. The chain has TRBV29-1 and TRBJ2-2, with D possibly matching TRBD1 (6 bases). CDR3 length: 13 amino acids. The V end lost 6 bases, the J end lost 2 bases, and 10 bases lay between the germline ends. Germline V gene sequence: CDR1 SQVTM, CDR2 ANQGSEA. The CDR3 DNA follows: TGCAGCGTACGGGACACTAACACCGGGGAGCTGTTTTTT. Its protein is CSVRDTNTGELFF.

This clonotype appeared a few times. V gene TRBV5-4 combines with J gene TRBJ2-2; 8 nucleotides agree with TRBD1. In germline, CDR1 is SGHNT, CDR2 YYREEE (reference sequence). This CDR3 is built from 16 residues. The junction had 6 bases not matched to a gene; V was cut back by 0 bases and J by 5 bases. CDR3: CASSLVGRGPTGELFF. The CDR3 region has the DNA TGTGCCAGCAGCTTGGTGGGCAGGGGGCCAACCGGGGAGCTGTTTTTT.

At least ten counts were recorded for this clonotype. The chain links TRBV3-1 to TRBJ2-2; either TRBD1 or TRBD2 may fit D (5 bases each). The CDR3 is made up of 15 amino acids. Germline V gene sequence: CDR1 LGHDT, CDR2 YNNKEL (reference sequence). Between the trimmed V and J ends, which lost 6 bases and 7 bases, there was a span of 18 bases. CDR3 sequence (DNA): TGTGCCAGCAGACCGCCCGGGGACGGCGGCGGGGAGCTGTTTTTT. This sequence encodes CASRPPGDGGGELFF.

This clonotype was seen more than once but under ten times. This sequence joins TRBV29-1 and TRBJ1-2, with a weak D call TRBD1 (6 bases). This CDR3 contains 15 residues. Germline V gene lookup returns CDR1 SQVTM and CDR2 ANQGSEA. Deletions cut 1 base from V and 0 bases from J, with 12 bases between. CDR3 DNA: TGCAGCGTTGAAGGTACGGACAGAGCTAACTATGGCTACACCTTC. Its protein is CSVEGTDRANYGYTF.

In this sample, this clonotype turned up many times. The CDR3 sequence is CASSEGRVAKQYV. The CDR3 region has the DNA TGTGCCAGCAGTGAAGGGAGGGTCGCCAAGCAGTACGTC. The chain recombines TRBV2 with TRBJ2-7, with TRBD2 as a possible D gene (6 bases). The CDR3 covers 13 residues. Trimming took off 1 base at V and 8 bases at J, with 12 bases between the two ends. Germline CDR1 reads SNHLY; CDR2 reads FYNNEI.

This clonotype was seen a few times. The chain is built from TRBV7-2 and TRBJ1-3; 7 bases line up with TRBD1. From germline, CDR1 is SGHTA and CDR2 FQGNSA. This CDR3 region has 15 residues. V lost 5 bases and J lost 2; bases outside the gene matches: 6. The CDR3, as DNA: TGTGCCAGCAGCCAGTCGCAGGGGGCTGGAAACACCATATATTTT. Protein: CASSQSQGAGNTIYF.

There are a few counts of this clonotype. J is TRBJ2-5 and V is TRBV5-6; 8 nucleotides agree with TRBD1. The CDR3 has 13 amino acids. The germline CDR1 and CDR2 sequences are SGHDT and YYEEEE. V was pared by 3 bases and J by 5 bases, with 3 bases of the junction left unmatched. DNA of the CDR3: TGTGCCAGCAGCTCGACAGGGGAGGAGACCCAGTACTTC. Its translation is CASSSTGEETQYF. The variable domain in full, with the rest retrieved from reference TRBV5-6 and TRBJ2-5, is DAGVTQSPTHLIKTRGQQVTLRCSPKSGHDTVSWYQQALGQGPQFIFQYYEEEERQRGNFPDRFSGHQFPNYSSELNVNALLLGDSALYLCASSSTGEETQYFGPGTRLLVL.

V gene TRBV20-1 combines with J gene TRBJ1-1; D not certain. The CDR3 length is 10 residues. The V end was cut by 6 bases, the J end by 8 bases, with 10 bases between. Germline CDR1 and CDR2: DFQATT and SNEGSKA (reference sequence). CDR3 nucleotides: TGCAGTGCCCTGACACGCGAAGCTTTCTTT. This translates into CSALTREAFF.

This clonotype occurred many times. The V gene is TRBV6-6, the J gene TRBJ2-5, with TRBD2 matching over 14 bases. V gave up 6 bases and J gave up 5 bases; unmatched junction bases: 14. The germline V gene has CDR1 MNHNY and CDR2 SVGAGI (reference sequence). CDR3 length equals 18 residues. The CDR3 DNA reads as TGTGCCAGCAGCCCCACGGGACTAGCGGGGGACCCCCGGGAGACCCAGTACTTC. The encoded protein is CASSPTGLAGDPRETQYF.

This clonotype was seen repeatedly, ten times or more. This rearrangement joins TRBV4-1 to TRBJ1-2, with D tentatively TRBD1 (5 bases). Germline V gene sequence: CDR1 MGHRA, CDR2 YSYEKL. Trimming removed 5 bases at V and 3 bases at J, with 16 bases between. The CDR3 extends over 15 amino acids. CDR3 sequence: CASSTKQGSDYGYTF. CDR3 bases: TGCGCCAGCAGCACTAAGCAGGGCTCAGACTATGGCTACACCTTC.

This clonotype showed up many times. The chain combines TRBV11-2 with TRBJ2-5, with 9 bases lining up with TRBD2. V lost 2 bases and J lost 0; bases outside the gene matches: 1. The CDR3 totals 15 residues. Per the germline V gene, CDR1 is SGHAT and CDR2 is FQNNGV. The CDR3 DNA reads as TGTGCCAGCAGCTTAAGCGGGGGGTACCAAGAGACCCAGTACTTC. Translating it yields CASSLSGGYQETQYF.

This clonotype was counted once. V usage is TRBV4-1 and J usage is TRBJ2-2; no clear D. V lost 5 bases to trimming and J lost 6 bases, with 7 bases between them. CDR3 size: 12 residues. Germline V gene data show CDR1 as MGHRA and CDR2 as YSYEKL. CDR3 bases: TGCGCCAGCAGCATATACTCCGGGGAGCTGTTTTTT. It encodes CASSIYSGELFF.

The rearrangement joins TRBV11-3 to TRBJ2-1; 7 positions match TRBD2. The CDR3 consists of 13 residues. Germline CDR1 and CDR2: SGHNT and YENEEA. V shed 2 bases, J shed 9 bases, and the junction held 4 bases outside the gene matches. The CDR3 DNA sequence: TGTGCCAGCAGCTTAAGGGAGGGAACTGAGCAGTTCTTC. Translated, it gives CASSLREGTEQFF.

This chain links TRBV3-2 with TRBJ1-5; the tabulated D call, TRBD1, remains unverified against the DNA. TRBV3-2 is deemed a pseudogene. The CDR3 length is 14 residues. CDR3 protein: CASSPGHLNQPQHF. CDR3 in DNA: TGTGCCAGCAGCCCGGGACACTTAAATCAGCCCCAGCATTTT.

This clonotype was detected ten times or more. The rearrangement uses TRBV7-9 and TRBJ2-5; no clear D gene. The germline V and J ends were trimmed by 5 bases and 7 bases, with 11 bases remaining between them. The CDR3 is 12 amino acids. Germline CDR1 reads SEHNR; CDR2 reads FQNEAQ (reference sequence). CDR3 bases: TGTGCCAGCAGCCGAGAAGGGTGGACCCAGTACTTC. Protein sequence: CASSREGWTQYF.

This clonotype was observed at least ten times. The V call is TRBV6-2 or TRBV6-3, the J call TRBJ1-2, with 8 positions matching TRBD1. The trim removed 6 bases at V and 2 bases at J, leaving 8 bases unmatched. The CDR3 has 15 amino acids. Germline values: CDR1 MNHEY, CDR2 SVGEGT. CDR3 nucleotide sequence: TGTGCCAGCAGCCTCCAGGGGGCCTCGAACTATGGCTACACCTTC. Protein product: CASSLQGASNYGYTF.

The chain employs TRBV9 and TRBJ2-5; D is uncertain. Germline V gene data show CDR1 as SGDLS and CDR2 as YYNGEE. This CDR3 contains 14 residues. Trimming shortened V by 3 bases and J by 1 base, and 10 bases separated the two germline ends. CDR3 amino acids: CASSEDGTQETQYF. CDR3 in DNA: TGTGCCAGCAGCGAGGACGGCACCCAAGAGACCCAGTACTTC.

This sequence joins TRBV21-1 and TRBJ2-1; the D call of TRBD1 is as the table states it, not checked on the DNA. TRBV21-1 represents a pseudogene. This CDR3 is built from 15 residues. DNA of the CDR3: TGTGCCAGCAGCAAAGGGCAGGGGGATTTCTATGAGCAGTTCTTC. It specifies CASSKGQGDFYEQFF.

This clonotype was detected a few times. The chain carries TRBV12-3 or TRBV12-4 and TRBJ1-6; D ambiguous. This CDR3 has 15 amino acids. The V and J ends lost 7 bases and 0 bases respectively, with 10 bases between them. The CDR3 loop reads CASMEWSSYNSPLHF. CDR3 coding DNA: TGTGCCAGCATGGAGTGGAGCTCCTATAATTCACCCCTCCACTTT.

The V call is TRBV20-1, the J call TRBJ2-7, with 9 nucleotides matching TRBD1. Germline CDR1 is DFQATT and CDR2 is SNEGSKA (reference sequence). CDR3 length equals 13 residues. V was clipped by 4 bases and J by 5 bases; unmatched bases: 6. The CDR3 protein is CSATRDREDEQYF. CDR3 sequence (DNA): TGCAGTGCTACCCGGGACAGGGAGGACGAGCAGTACTTC.

Many counts were recorded for this clonotype. V usage is TRBV18 and J usage is TRBJ2-3, with 10 bases aligning to TRBD2. The germline CDR1 and CDR2 sequences are KGHSH and LQKENI. Trimming at V came to 3 bases and at J to 2 bases, leaving 2 bases not matched to a gene. The CDR3 consists of 15 residues. Here the CDR3 DNA reads TGTGCCAGCTCACCGCTAGCGGGGGACACAGATACGCAGTATTTT. Its translation: CASSPLAGDTDTQYF.

This clonotype was detected only a few times. CDR3 coding DNA: TGTGCCAGCCGCTGGGGGGGCGAGACCGGGGAGCTGTTTTTT. It codes for CASRWGGETGELFF. This chain connects TRBV7-2 to TRBJ2-2; D is perhaps TRBD2 (7 bases). Trimming removed 8 bases at V and 5 bases at J, with 15 bases between. Germline CDR1 reads SGHTA; CDR2 reads FQGNSA. The CDR3 is 14 amino acids.

The sample holds a few counts of this clonotype. The junction differs from germline at one of its ends, possibly a read error. This chain links TRBV7-8 with TRBJ2-5, with TRBD2 as a possible D gene (5 bases). The CDR3 sequence is 14 residues long. Per the germline V gene, CDR1 is SGHVS and CDR2 is FQNEAQ. The CDR3 coding sequence is TGTGCCAGCAGCTACGGAATGGATAGGGAGACCCAGCACTTC. This codes for CASSYGMDRETQHF.

A few counts support this clonotype. The chain employs TRBV6-6 and TRBJ1-1; weak D call: TRBD1 (6 bases). With 6 bases removed from V and 0 bases from J, the gap between germline ends came to 17 bases. Looked up from germline, CDR1 is MNHNY and CDR2 is SVGAGI (reference sequence). The CDR3 extends over 16 amino acids. The CDR3 DNA reads as TGTGCCAGCAGGAGGGGAACAGGGTTTGTGAACACTGAAGCTTTCTTT. Amino acid sequence: CASRRGTGFVNTEAFF.

The V gene is TRBV6-5, the J gene TRBJ2-7; 9 bases align to TRBD1. This CDR3 is 15 amino acids long. Looked up from germline, CDR1 is MNHEY and CDR2 is SVGAGI. V lost 2 bases and J lost 4; bases outside the gene matches: 6. The CDR3 region has the DNA TGTGCCAGCAGTTACAGGACAGGGGATGGTTACGAGCAGTACTTC. Protein sequence: CASSYRTGDGYEQYF.

The V gene is TRBV29-1, the J gene TRBJ2-1, with D possibly matching TRBD2 (5 bases). Trimming left V 6 bases short and J 7 bases short, with 10 bases between. This CDR3 is 11 amino acids long. CDR1 and CDR2 from the germline V gene are SQVTM and ANQGSEA. The CDR3 nucleotides read TGCAGCGTCCCCAGAGGGAATGAGCAGTTCTTC. Translating gives CSVPRGNEQFF.